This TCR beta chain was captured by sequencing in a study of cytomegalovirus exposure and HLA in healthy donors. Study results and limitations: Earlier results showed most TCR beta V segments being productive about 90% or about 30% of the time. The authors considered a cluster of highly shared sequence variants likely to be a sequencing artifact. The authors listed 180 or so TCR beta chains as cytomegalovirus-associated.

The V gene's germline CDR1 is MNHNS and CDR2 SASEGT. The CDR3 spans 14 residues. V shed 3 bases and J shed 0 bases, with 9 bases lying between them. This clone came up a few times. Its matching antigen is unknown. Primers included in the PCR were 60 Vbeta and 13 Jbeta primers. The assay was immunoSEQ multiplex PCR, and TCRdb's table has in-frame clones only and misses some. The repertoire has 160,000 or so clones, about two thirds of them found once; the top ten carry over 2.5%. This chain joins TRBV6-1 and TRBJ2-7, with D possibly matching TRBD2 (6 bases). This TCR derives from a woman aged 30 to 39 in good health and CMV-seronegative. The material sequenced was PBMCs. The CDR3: CASSEMRGSYEQYF. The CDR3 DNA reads TGTGCCAGCAGTGAGATGCGGGGCTCCTACGAGCAGTACTTC.